This T cell receptor (beta chain) was captured by sequencing in a study of T-cell memory formation after mild COVID-19. Per the germline V gene, CDR1 is LGHNA and CDR2 is YSLEER. Trimming shortened V by 1 base and J by 4 bases, and 16 bases separated the two germline ends. This CDR3 spans 16 amino acids. Via MiXCR, TCRdb re-called the 5' RACE reads, giving one row per CDR3 protein. The repertoire holds approximately 250,000 distinct CDR3 sequences, with 15% to 20% as singletons. This clonotype originated in a man between 18 and 29 years old who had mild COVID-19 (a few samples of this study predate the infection). Cell type and time point are not known. The specimen sequenced was PBMCs or a T cell subset sorted from them (not recorded which). V usage is TRBV4-3 and J usage is TRBJ2-5; TRBD2 is a possible D gene (5 bases). The CDR3 DNA reads as TGCGCCAGCAGCCAAGGCGGCTACCGGGGTACAGAGACCCAGTACTTC. It yields the protein CASSQGGYRGTETQYF.